The clone carrying this T cell receptor (beta chain) was seen a few times. Assay used: immunoSEQ multiplex PCR; TCRdb lists only in-frame clones, some missing. The data hold some 70,000 clones, with around 86% observed a single time. The CDR3 has 17 residues. The V end was cut by 4 bases, the J end by 0 bases, with 16 bases between. Per germline, CDR1 SGHAT and CDR2 FQNNGV. This sample is part of a study of blood T cell repertoires in COVID-19. Study background: COVID-19 samples, acute and convalescent, were from the United States, Italy and Spain. Sample material is recorded as cDNA or gDNA derived from T cells, B-cell-depleted T cells, or PBMCs.

This rearrangement joins TRBV11-2 to TRBJ1-3; D unresolved. Source material: peripheral blood. The TCR originated in a middle-aged man with active COVID-19. CDR3 loop: CASSSRGRLRSGNTIYF. DNA of the CDR3: TGTGCCAGCAGCTCCCGAGGAAGGCTTCGCTCTGGAAACACCATATATTTT.